This TCR beta chain was recovered during a study of T cells after yellow fever vaccination (dated by TCRdb to the late 2010s). About the investigation overall: The SMART-Seq v4 Ultra Low Input RNA kit was used to prepare libraries from fractions with low cell numbers. Blood was drawn at multiple timepoints before and after primary and secondary immunization, with bulk PBMC replicates and cell subsets isolated. To track T-cell clones before and after primary and booster YFV17D yellow fever vaccination, bulk TCR alpha and beta repertoires were sequenced longitudinally. Two healthy male donors made up the cohort, one aged 18 to 29 years and the other aged 30 to 39 years.

The sample's treatment or condition label, in plain terms: live attenuated yellow fever vaccine strain. A standard Ficoll-Paque protocol was used to isolate PBMCs from peripheral blood. CD4 and CD8 T-cell fractions were isolated with Dynabeads CD4 and CD8 positive selection kits. RNA was extracted with TriZol from bulk PBMCs, CD4 and CD8 fractions, and dextramer-positive and dextramer-negative fractions. Study-wide conclusions, independent of this receptor: Because only two donors were included in the study, the extent to which the findings can be generalized is limited. Most clones expanded after primary vaccination (approximately 95% of CD4 and 88% of CD8) were re-detected after the booster, suggesting that broad memory maintenance occurred. Computational filtering was needed because FACS-sorted repertoires could contain abundant contaminating clonotypes from the bulk population. The secondary T-cell response was found to be weaker but faster than the primary response, with a peak reached on day 5 rather than on day 15. A small share of clonotypes was detected in both CD4 and CD8 compartments, with the overlap likely arising from convergent recombination.

Sequencing was performed on an Illumina NovaSeq 6000. TCR cDNA was synthesized by 5'RACE template switching, through which a universal primer site and unique molecular identifiers were introduced. Priming for cDNA synthesis came from both the TCR alpha and TCR beta constant segments. Libraries were amplified in two PCR steps, with sample barcodes and sequencing adapters added in the second step. Sequencing of libraries was done on Illumina HiSeq 2500 (2x100 bp) or NovaSeq (2x150 bp). The study's own analysis went as follows. MIGEC handled demultiplexing of reads and collapsing into UMI consensus sequences, while MiXCR performed V(D)J alignment. Clonotypes responding to the vaccine were identified with edgeR on replicate PBMC samples, with the criteria of FDR below 0.01 and a log2 fold change above 5 up to day 15. Each bulk clonotype received a CD4 or CD8 identity based on whether the sequenced CD4 or CD8 repertoire contained that clonotype at higher abundance. Clones were called with MiXCR by TCRdb after fastp trimmed the public reads at Q25, and only in-frame beta chains were retained. Each entry merges the rows of one CDR3 protein and shows their most common DNA and genes. TCRdb's processing, not the study's, gives the V and J calls here. Present in this sample are 150,000 to 200,000 distinct CDR3 sequences, 9.3% of which were seen just once. Roughly 36% of the sample comes from the top ten.

This clonotype was observed at least ten times. It lacks a known antigen. Base qualities are not provided; no much larger clone lies one nucleotide away. The specimen comprised CD8+ T cells sorted from PBMCs, sampled 45 days after the yellow fever booster vaccination. The origin of this receptor is a young man who received the YFV17D yellow fever vaccine.

The nucleotide sequence reads TGTGCCAGCAGCCTTACTAGCGGGGGGGAAGATACGCAGTATTTT. Its protein product is CASSLTSGGEDTQYF. The chain was built from TRBV27 and TRBJ2-3; TRBD2 lines up with 13 middle nucleotides. The CDR3 sequence holds 15 residues, the cysteine and phenylalanine included. Only the CDR3 region is kept as DNA, spanning 45 bases read in frame from base 1. V and J are trimmed by 6 bases and 5 bases, and the gene matches miss 5 bases of the junction. CDR1 MNHEY and CDR2 SMNVEV are derived from the germline V gene (reference sequence).